This passage covers 22 T cell receptor beta chains from one sample sequenced in a study of T cell responses to AZD1222 COVID-19 vaccine. Clones were read by immunoSEQ multiplex PCR, and TCRdb kept only the in-frame ones, dropping some. Among approximately 110,000 clones listed, 70% to 90% were seen once. This sample comprised peripheral blood, obtained on day 0 of AZD1222 vaccination. These receptors all stem from an adult in good health.

This chain uses TRBV3-1 (or the pseudogene TRBV3-2) with TRBJ2-3; D remains unclear. The CDR3 loop spans 13 amino acids. Germline V gives CDR1 LGHDT, CDR2 YNNKEL (reference sequence). V shed 2 bases and J shed 6 bases, with 9 bases lying between them. This CDR3 is CASSQSSRDTQYF. CDR3 bases: TGTGCCAGCAGCCAAAGTTCCAGGGATACGCAGTATTTT.

The J gene is TRBJ1-2, the V gene TRBV6-5; perhaps TRBD1 as D (5 bases). CDR1 MNHEY and CDR2 SVGAGI come from the germline V gene. The CDR3 is 14 residues long. The V end lost 2 bases, the J end lost 0 bases, and 7 bases lay between the germline ends. The DNA for the CDR3 is TGTGCCAGCAGTTACCGGACACCTAACTATGGCTACACCTTC. Translated, it gives CASSYRTPNYGYTF.

CDR3 residues: CSARMGYEQYF. The DNA of the CDR3 is TGCAGTGCTAGGATGGGATACGAGCAGTACTTC. The J gene is TRBJ2-7, the V gene TRBV20-1, with D uncertain. Germline-derived CDR1 and CDR2 are DFQATT and SNEGSKA (reference sequence). The CDR3 length is 11 residues. V was trimmed by 3 bases and J by 4 bases, leaving 7 bases between them.

The chain has TRBV5-1 and TRBJ2-2; D uncertain. V gave up 1 base and J gave up 1 base, with 11 bases separating them. The CDR3 runs 16 residues. Germline CDR1 SGHRS, CDR2 YFSETQ. CDR3 bases: TGCGCCAGCAGCTTGAAGGGCTATCAGAACACCGGGGAGCTGTTTTTT. Its protein is CASSLKGYQNTGELFF.

The CDR3 loop reads CASSLDPQTEAFF. CDR3 bases: TGTGCCAGCAGCTTAGACCCGCAGACTGAAGCTTTCTTT. The chain uses TRBV7-9 and TRBJ1-1; no clear D. The germline V gene encodes CDR1 SEHNR and CDR2 FQNEAQ (reference sequence). This CDR3 is 13 amino acids long. V gave up 1 base and J gave up 5 bases, with 8 bases separating them.

The V call is TRBV2, the J call TRBJ1-3; TRBD1 is a possible D gene (5 bases). The CDR3 contains 18 residues. The V end lost 6 bases, the J end lost 0 bases, and 21 bases lay between the germline ends. In germline, CDR1 is SNHLY, CDR2 FYNNEI. The CDR3 bases are TGTGCCAGCAGCACCACCGCACCTACAGGTCCCTCTGGAAACACCATATATTTT. Amino acid sequence: CASSTTAPTGPSGNTIYF. The entire variable domain, with the rest obtained from reference TRBV2 and TRBJ1-3, is as follows: EPEVTQTPSHQVTQMGQEVILRCVPISNHLYFYWYRQILGQKVEFLVSFYNNEISEKSEIFDDQFSVERPDGSNFTLKIRSTKLEDSAMYFCASSTTAPTGPSGNTIYFGEGSWLTVV.

This clone was counted only a few times. CDR3: CASRLTDTEAFF. DNA for the CDR3: TGTGCCAGCAGGCTGACAGACACTGAAGCTTTCTTT. The rearrangement links TRBV6-6 to TRBJ1-1, with a possible D match to TRBD1 (5 bases). V was cut by 6 bases and J by 3 bases, with 8 bases left in between. The CDR3 spans 12 residues. Germline CDR1 and CDR2: MNHNY and SVGAGI (reference sequence).

The chain couples TRBV7-9 to TRBJ1-1, with no clear D. Germline V gene data show CDR1 as SEHNR and CDR2 as FQNEAQ (reference sequence). The CDR3 runs to 13 residues. Trimming pared 3 bases from V and 3 bases from J, leaving 8 bases between. The chain's CDR3 is CASSFGSHTEAFF. The CDR3 DNA sequence: TGTGCCAGCAGCTTTGGCAGCCACACTGAAGCTTTCTTT.

This clone has more than one count but fewer than ten. This chain connects TRBV18 to TRBJ1-2, with a weak D call TRBD1 (6 bases). V lost 2 bases and J lost 6, with 13 bases in between. The germline CDR1 and CDR2 sequences are KGHSH and LQKENI. CDR3 length: 14 residues. CDR3 bases: TGTGCCAGCTCACCAACCCACAGGGAGGATGGCTACACCTTC. Translating gives CASSPTHREDGYTF.

This rearrangement joins TRBV6-6 to TRBJ1-5; perhaps TRBD1 as D (6 bases). The V gene's germline CDR1 is MNHNY and CDR2 SVGAGI (reference sequence). V was pared by 0 bases and J by 5 bases, with 11 bases between. The length of the CDR3 is 15 residues. CDR3 in DNA: TGTGCCAGCAGTTACTCAACAGGGTGGGATCAGCCCCAGCATTTT. Encoded protein: CASSYSTGWDQPQHF.

This clone was picked up a small number of times. The chain links TRBV29-1 to TRBJ1-2; no firm D call. V shed 4 bases and J shed 8 bases, with 5 bases lying between them. Germline assignment: CDR1 SQVTM and CDR2 ANQGSEA. This CDR3 has 9 residues. CDR3 bases: TGCAGCGTTGGGACCGGCTACACCTTC. As protein: CSVGTGYTF.

V is TRBV6-5 and J is TRBJ1-3, with 7 positions matching TRBD1. Trimming at V came to 6 bases and at J to 0 bases, leaving 5 bases not matched to a gene. The CDR3 has 15 amino acids. From germline, CDR1 is MNHEY and CDR2 SVGAGI. The CDR3 region is CASSRDRSSGNTIYF. CDR3 sequence (DNA): TGTGCCAGCAGCCGGGACAGATCCTCTGGAAACACCATATATTTT.

This rearrangement joins TRBV7-6 to TRBJ1-6; D remains ambiguous. Germline loops: CDR1 SGHVS, CDR2 FNYEAQ. CDR3 length: 14 amino acids. V dropped 6 bases and J dropped 7 bases, with 13 bases sitting between them. The CDR3, as DNA: TGTGCCAGCAGTCCAAGGCCTGTAAATTCACCCCTCCACTTT. This sequence encodes CASSPRPVNSPLHF.

The chain recombines TRBV2 with TRBJ2-7, with D perhaps TRBD1 (5 bases). The CDR3 has 11 residues. Germline CDR1 is SNHLY and CDR2 is FYNNEI. With 9 bases removed from V and 5 bases from J, the gap between germline ends came to 11 bases. The CDR3 DNA reads TGTGCCAGTCATTCAGGGAACGAGCAGTACTTC. Its translation is CASHSGNEQYF.

The chain's CDR3 is CASSLDIYEQYF. The CDR3 DNA is TGTGCCAGCAGTTTAGATATCTACGAGCAGTACTTC. The chain uses TRBV12-3 or TRBV12-4 and TRBJ2-7, with D unresolved. Trimming shortened V by 1 base and J by 3 bases, and 4 bases separated the two germline ends. CDR3 length: 12 residues.

The rearrangement uses TRBV1 and TRBJ2-1. TRBV1 is described as a pseudogene. This CDR3 is built from 16 residues. CDR3 amino acids: CTSSQDPGTTQNEQFF. The CDR3 bases are TGCACCAGCAGCCAAGATCCCGGGACCACCCAAAATGAGCAGTTCTTC.

The chain uses TRBV7-8 and TRBJ2-1; TRBD2 is a possible D gene (6 bases). V gave up 0 bases and J gave up 6 bases, with 18 bases separating them. CDR1 is SGHVS and CDR2 is FQNEAQ in the germline V gene. The CDR3 is made up of 17 amino acids. CDR3 bases: TGTGCCAGCAGCTTAGCGCGGGGCCCGGTACTCTTCAATGAGCAGTTCTTC. Protein product: CASSLARGPVLFNEQFF.

With regard to this clone: The identical CDR3 is also encoded by other nucleotide sequences in the sample. This chain links TRBV5-1 with TRBJ2-3; D perhaps matches TRBD2 (6 bases). The germline V and J ends were trimmed by 0 bases and 4 bases, with 12 bases remaining between them. Germline lookup yields CDR1 SGHRS and CDR2 YFSETQ. This CDR3 has 15 residues. The CDR3 DNA sequence: TGCGCCAGCAGCTTGGTCGGGAGAGGCCCAGATACGCAGTATTTT. Protein: CASSLVGRGPDTQYF.

A single count supports this clone. This chain's CDR3 is CASSWAGYEKLFF. The CDR3, as DNA: TGTGCCAGCAGTTGGGCAGGGTATGAAAAACTGTTTTTT. This chain uses TRBV6-5 with TRBJ1-4; weak D call: TRBD1 (5 bases). The CDR3 is 13 amino acids. The germline V gene encodes CDR1 MNHEY and CDR2 SVGAGI. The V and J ends lost 4 bases and 6 bases respectively, with 9 bases between them.

The rearrangement joins TRBV11-2 to TRBJ1-5, with TRBD1 as a possible D gene (6 bases). CDR3 size: 13 residues. Germline-derived CDR1 and CDR2 are SGHAT and FQNNGV. V shed 0 bases and J shed 7 bases, with 7 bases lying between them. DNA for the CDR3: TGTGCCAGCAGCTTAGAGAGGGGGCAGCCCCAGCATTTT. It translates to CASSLERGQPQHF.

The V call is TRBV7-9, the J call TRBJ2-2; D ambiguous. Between the trimmed V and J ends, which lost 5 bases and 2 bases, there was a span of 18 bases. Germline CDR1 reads SEHNR; CDR2 reads FQNEAQ (reference sequence). The CDR3 is made up of 17 amino acids. This CDR3 is CASSTAGGSTNTGELFF. The CDR3 DNA reads TGTGCCAGCAGCACCGCTGGCGGTTCTACCAACACCGGGGAGCTGTTTTTT.

V gene TRBV29-1 combines with J gene TRBJ1-4; 7 bases are a match to TRBD1. Losses at the gene ends were 2 bases for V and 7 bases for J; bases not matched to a gene: 4. The CDR3 spans 13 residues. Germline assignment: CDR1 SQVTM and CDR2 ANQGSEA. The CDR3 sequence is CSVELNRGEKLFF. In nucleotides, the CDR3 is TGCAGCGTTGAATTGAACAGGGGTGAAAAACTGTTTTTT.